These 17 T cell receptor beta chains were sequenced from one sample in a study of technical replicates of blood from a few donors (dated by TCRdb to about 2017). Library prep was done by the immunoSEQ multiplex PCR assay. TCRdb took over this immuneACCESS table, retaining in-frame rearrangements with V and J assigned. Such tables are incomplete; in checked studies, under half of the missing clones stem from an unresolved V gene, and the remainder is unexplained. Counted in this sample were about 94,000 clones; nearly 97% of them appeared once. Clones ranked in the top ten supply 0.2% to 0.25% of the sample. The sequenced sample consisted of T cells isolated from PBMCs. Source of these receptors: a human donor in good health.

The CDR3 loop reads CASSHSGDYNEKLFF. The CDR3 coding sequence is TGTGCCAGCAGCCACTCGGGGGACTATAATGAAAAACTGTTTTTT. The chain employs TRBV13 and TRBJ1-4, with D possibly being TRBD1 (5 bases). The V and J ends lost 5 bases and 4 bases respectively, with 14 bases between them. In germline, CDR1 is PRHDT, CDR2 FYEKMQ (reference sequence). The CDR3 runs 15 residues.

J is TRBJ1-3 and V is TRBV30, with 10 bases matching TRBD1. This CDR3 spans 15 amino acids. Germline V gene data show CDR1 as GTSNPN and CDR2 as SVGIG (reference sequence). V lost 0 bases, J lost 4 bases, and 3 bases stayed unmatched. CDR3 nucleotide sequence: TGTGCCTGGAGTGTGGGGACAGGGGACGGAAACACCATATATTTT. This encodes CAWSVGTGDGNTIYF.

V gene TRBV7-7 combines with J gene TRBJ2-1; 14 bases align to TRBD2. Germline loops: CDR1 SSHAT, CDR2 FNYEAQ (reference sequence). The CDR3 has 15 residues. The CDR3 protein is CASQPGLAGVNEQFF. The CDR3 DNA reads as TGTGCTAGCCAGCCGGGACTAGCGGGGGTGAATGAGCAGTTCTTC.

This clone was observed a single time. This chain links TRBV7-3 with TRBJ1-1; D uncertain. The CDR3 covers 15 residues. CDR1 is SGHTA, CDR2 FQGTGA, per germline. The V end lost 5 bases, the J end lost 4 bases, and 17 bases lay between the germline ends. CDR3: CASSPPGVMSTEAFF. CDR3 sequence (DNA): TGTGCCAGCAGCCCTCCCGGGGTCATGAGCACTGAAGCTTTCTTT.

This rearrangement joins TRBV28 to TRBJ1-1; D remains unclear. Looked up from germline, CDR1 is MDHEN and CDR2 is SYDVKM. V lost 1 base and J 1 base, leaving 7 bases between the germline ends. The CDR3 has 14 amino acids. The CDR3 DNA reads TGTGCCAGCAGTTTATCTCCAGGGAACACTGAAGCTTTCTTT. Residues: CASSLSPGNTEAFF.

The gene calls are TRBV6-5 and TRBJ2-1; D possibly corresponds to TRBD1 (5 bases). The germline V gene has CDR1 MNHEY and CDR2 SVGAGI. This CDR3 is built from 16 residues. Trimming took 1 base from V and 8 from J, leaving 18 bases between them. The CDR3 DNA sequence: TGTGCCAGCAGTTACTGGGGCACGATGGGTCTGGATGAGCAGTTCTTC. Amino acid sequence: CASSYWGTMGLDEQFF.

The rearrangement joins TRBV6-1 to TRBJ2-7; tentative D call: TRBD1 (6 bases). The CDR3 is 15 amino acids. Germline CDR1 and CDR2: MNHNS and SASEGT. V lost 6 bases to trimming and J lost 1 base, with 16 bases between them. The CDR3 coding sequence is TGTGCCAGCAGCGGGAACCTAGGACAGTCCTACGAGCAGTACTTC. It specifies CASSGNLGQSYEQYF.

V gene TRBV7-8 combines with J gene TRBJ1-4; D is undetermined. V gave up 10 bases and J gave up 4 bases, with 22 bases separating them. Germline lookup yields CDR1 SGHVS and CDR2 FQNEAQ. The CDR3 loop spans 16 amino acids. CDR3 in amino acids: CATRPKSGVFNEKLFF. Here the CDR3 DNA reads TGTGCCACGAGACCTAAATCGGGAGTCTTTAATGAAAAACTGTTTTTT.

The V gene is TRBV13, the J gene TRBJ2-1, with D uncertain. Deletions cut 1 base from V and 3 bases from J, with 7 bases between. In germline, CDR1 is PRHDT, CDR2 FYEKMQ (reference sequence). The CDR3 contains 14 residues. The CDR3 loop reads CASSLVTNYNEQFF. The CDR3 region has the DNA TGTGCCAGCAGCTTAGTTACAAACTACAATGAGCAGTTCTTC.

This clone has a single count. The chain joins TRBV6-5 to TRBJ1-2, with D perhaps TRBD1 (6 bases). The CDR3 length is 13 residues. Germline assignment: CDR1 MNHEY and CDR2 SVGAGI. V was pared by 4 bases and J by 8 bases, with 14 bases between. The CDR3: CASSSLQGKGYTF. CDR3 nucleotides: TGTGCCAGCAGTTCCCTCCAGGGGAAGGGCTACACCTTC.

The J gene is TRBJ2-7, the V gene TRBV5-6, with a weak D call TRBD2 (6 bases). The length of the CDR3 is 17 residues. Germline CDR1 SGHDT, CDR2 YYEEEE. V dropped 1 base and J dropped 0 bases, with 17 bases sitting between them. CDR3 sequence reads: CASSLLARGLSSYEQYF. In nucleotides, the CDR3 is TGTGCCAGCAGCTTGTTAGCGCGGGGTCTGAGCTCCTACGAGCAGTACTTC.

This clone came up once. V and J are TRBV28 and TRBJ1-2; tentatively, D is TRBD1 (5 bases). The V end was cut by 6 bases, the J end by 4 bases, with 6 bases between. Germline V gene lookup returns CDR1 MDHEN and CDR2 SYDVKM. This CDR3 is built from 11 residues. The CDR3 region has the DNA TGTGCCAGCAGCGACAGCTATGGCTACACCTTC. It yields the protein CASSDSYGYTF.

Only one count was recorded for this clone. V usage is TRBV25-1 and J usage is TRBJ2-7; tentative D call: TRBD2 (6 bases). The CDR3 is 13 amino acids. CDR1 and CDR2 (germline): MGHDK, SYGVNS. V was shortened by 6 bases and J by 1 base, with 10 bases between the two germline ends. Here the CDR3 reads CASSGTPSYEQYF. The CDR3 coding sequence is TGTGCCAGCAGCGGGACTCCTTCCTACGAGCAGTACTTC.

This chain links TRBV6-5 with TRBJ2-1; D gene uncertain. The CDR3 contains 13 residues. V was shortened by 0 bases and J by 3 bases, with 3 bases between the two germline ends. The V gene's germline CDR1 is MNHEY and CDR2 SVGAGI. The CDR3 loop reads CASSYSYYNEQFF. The CDR3 DNA reads as TGTGCCAGCAGTTACTCCTACTACAATGAGCAGTTCTTC.

This chain joins TRBV5-1 and TRBJ1-2, with a tentative D call TRBD1 (6 bases). Trimming stripped 2 bases from V and 3 bases from J, with 11 bases between. Germline V CDR1 and CDR2: SGHRS, YFSETQ. The CDR3 length is 14 residues. The CDR3 here is CASSLPGGDYGYTF. Here the CDR3 DNA reads TGCGCCAGCAGCTTACCGGGGGGCGACTATGGCTACACCTTC.

The count of this clone is one. CDR3 DNA: TGTGCCAGCAGCCTCGAGACAGGGGAGAGTGAAGCTTTCTTT. The encoded protein is CASSLETGESEAFF. The chain employs TRBV4-2 and TRBJ1-1; 8 bases are a match to TRBD1. In germline, CDR1 is LGHNA, CDR2 YNFKEQ. CDR3 length: 14 amino acids. J gave up 7 bases and V 4 bases, and 8 bases lay outside the gene matches.

This chain uses TRBV6-5 with TRBJ1-1, with 8 bases identical to TRBD1. This CDR3 region has 13 residues. Unmatched junction bases numbered 13, after V lost 5 bases and J lost 14 bases. In germline, CDR1 is MNHEY, CDR2 SVGAGI. CDR3 sequence reads: CASSGTGGFLVFF. In nucleotides, the CDR3 is TGTGCCAGCAGTGGAACAGGGGGGTTTCTTGTATTCTTT.